These 23 T cell receptor beta chains share one sample of origin, sequenced in a study of graft-versus-host responses after intestinal transplantation. TCRdb's table, derived via immunoSEQ multiplex PCR, lists solely in-frame clones and lacks some. The sample carries about 90,000 clones, approximately 94% recorded once. These receptors' targets are unknown. The specimen was unstimulated CD4+ T cells sorted from spleen or lymph node cells, collected before transplant. These receptors all come from a human donor who was the organ donor for an intestinal transplant.

This clone has just one count. The chain links TRBV27 to TRBJ2-1; 12 bases align to TRBD1. The CDR3 length is 15 residues. Trimming took 6 bases from V and 7 from J; bases not matched to a gene: 7. CDR1 is MNHEY, CDR2 SMNVEV, per germline (reference sequence). The CDR3 here is CASRGGTGGFNEQFF. In nucleotides, the CDR3 is TGTGCCAGCAGGGGGGGGACAGGGGGCTTTAATGAGCAGTTCTTC.

V gene TRBV21-1 combines with J gene TRBJ2-5; TRBD2 is taken as the D call from the table, unchecked against the DNA. TRBV21-1 is an annotated pseudogene. This CDR3 has 17 residues. In DNA form, the CDR3 reads TGTGCCAGCAGCAAAGCGCTGGGGGGTCAACTCCAAGAGACCCAGTACTTC. Residues: CASSKALGGQLQETQYF.

J is TRBJ1-6 and V is TRBV5-1, with a tentative D call TRBD1 (6 bases). CDR3 size: 16 residues. Deletions cut 0 bases from V and 6 bases from J, with 13 bases between. Germline assignment: CDR1 SGHRS and CDR2 YFSETQ. CDR3: CASSLGAGESNSPLHF. Here the CDR3 DNA reads TGCGCCAGCAGCTTGGGGGCAGGGGAATCTAATTCACCCCTCCACTTT. The whole variable domain, filled in from reference TRBV5-1 and TRBJ1-6, reads KAGVTQTPRYLIKTRGQQVTLSCSPISGHRSVSWYQQTPGQGLQFLFEYFSETQRNKGNFPGRFSGRQFSNSRSEMNVSTLELGDSALYLCASSLGAGESNSPLHFGNGTRLTVT.

The chain recombines TRBV28 with TRBJ1-6, with TRBD1 as a possible D gene (5 bases). The CDR3 sequence is 18 residues long. In germline, CDR1 is MDHEN, CDR2 SYDVKM. The ends were cut back, 5 bases at V and 7 bases at J, with 24 bases in the middle. Here the CDR3 DNA reads TGTGCCAGCAGTCCGTCAGGGAGCTGGATAAGAAAGAATTCACCCCTCCACTTT. Translated: CASSPSGSWIRKNSPLHF.

This sequence joins TRBV29-1 and TRBJ2-5, with TRBD2 identical over 11 bases. The trim removed 4 bases at V and 1 base at J, leaving 2 bases unmatched. Germline V gene lookup returns CDR1 SQVTM and CDR2 ANQGSEA. The CDR3 length is 14 residues. The CDR3 loop reads CSVASGGIQETQYF. The DNA of the CDR3 is TGCAGCGTTGCTAGCGGGGGGATCCAAGAGACCCAGTACTTC.

The rearrangement links TRBV12-5 to TRBJ2-5, with TRBD2 identical over 11 bases. This CDR3 is built from 17 residues. V shed 6 bases, J shed 4 bases, and the junction held 13 bases outside the gene matches. The germline CDR1 and CDR2 sequences are LGHNT and FRNRAP. This CDR3 is CASGQAPSGGMRETQYF. The CDR3 DNA follows: TGTGCTAGTGGCCAGGCCCCTAGCGGGGGGATGAGAGAGACCCAGTACTTC.

This chain uses TRBV5-1 with TRBJ2-1, with TRBD2 matching 8 bases. CDR1 and CDR2 (germline): SGHRS, YFSETQ. Trimming at V came to 2 bases and at J to 5 bases, leaving 12 bases not matched to a gene. CDR3 size: 17 residues. CDR3 region: CASSFRSSGGLDNEQFF. CDR3 in DNA: TGCGCCAGCAGCTTCCGATCGTCGGGGGGGCTCGACAATGAGCAGTTCTTC.

The V gene is TRBV28, the J gene TRBJ1-2; D might be TRBD1 (6 bases). The CDR3 loop spans 15 amino acids. Germline CDR1 MDHEN, CDR2 SYDVKM. Trimming left V 6 bases short and J 5 bases short, with 19 bases between. This CDR3 is CASSPNYREGYGYTF. The DNA for the CDR3 is TGTGCCAGCAGCCCCAACTACAGGGAGGGATATGGCTACACCTTC.

V and J are TRBV4-1 and TRBJ1-1; D gene uncertain. V was shortened by 1 base and J by 0 bases, with 15 bases between the two germline ends. The CDR3 has 17 residues. CDR1 is MGHRA and CDR2 is YSYEKL in the germline V gene. The CDR3 spells CASSQGYQRVLNTEAFF. The CDR3 region has the DNA TGCGCCAGCAGCCAAGGTTATCAGCGGGTCTTGAACACTGAAGCTTTCTTT.

The chain combines TRBV6-1 with TRBJ1-5; the D gene is possibly TRBD1 (6 bases). The CDR3 spans 15 residues. In germline, CDR1 is MNHNS, CDR2 SASEGT. Trimming removed 7 bases from V and 0 bases from J, with 13 bases in between. CDR3 sequence: CASNPQGYSNQPQHF. CDR3 nucleotides: TGTGCCAGCAACCCCCAGGGGTATAGCAATCAGCCCCAGCATTTT.

CDR3 protein: CASGDRGGAYEQYF. The CDR3 coding sequence is TGTGCCAGCGGAGACAGGGGGGGCGCCTACGAGCAGTACTTC. This rearrangement joins TRBV2 to TRBJ2-7; 9 bases fit TRBD1. Germline loops: CDR1 SNHLY, CDR2 FYNNEI. Unmatched junction bases numbered 7, after V lost 8 bases and J lost 2 bases. The CDR3 runs 14 residues.

The gene calls are TRBV6-5 and TRBJ2-2; D call uncertain. CDR3 length equals 13 residues. The germline gives CDR1 MNHEY, CDR2 SVGAGI. Trimming cost V 6 bases and J 3 bases, with 8 bases left between them. In nucleotides, the CDR3 is TGTGCCAGCAGGGACCCTCACACCGGGGAGCTGTTTTTT. As protein: CASRDPHTGELFF.

This sequence joins TRBV2 and TRBJ2-1; D might be TRBD2 (5 bases). The CDR3 sequence is 15 residues long. Between the trimmed V and J ends, which lost 5 bases and 0 bases, there was a span of 11 bases. Germline CDR1 and CDR2: SNHLY and FYNNEI. The CDR3 protein is CASSLTRSSYNEQFF. The CDR3 DNA reads TGTGCCAGCAGTCTTACTAGGTCCTCCTACAATGAGCAGTTCTTC.

J is TRBJ1-1 and V is TRBV7-2; D unclear. CDR1 and CDR2 from the germline V gene are SGHTA and FQGNSA. V shed 7 bases and J shed 1 base, with 13 bases lying between them. The CDR3 sequence is 14 residues long. The CDR3 protein is CASTLGSRNTEAFF. In nucleotides, the CDR3 is TGTGCCAGCACCCTCGGCAGTCGGAACACTGAAGCTTTCTTT.

The chain uses TRBV9 and TRBJ2-3; no clear D. The CDR3 has 14 amino acids. V was pared by 3 bases and J by 0 bases, with 8 bases between. Germline lookup yields CDR1 SGDLS and CDR2 YYNGEE. The CDR3 DNA is TGTGCCAGCAGCGCTTCTCCTAGCACAGATACGCAGTATTTT. This codes for CASSASPSTDTQYF.

This clone was found a few times. This sequence joins TRBV10-3 and TRBJ2-7; 9 nucleotides align to TRBD1. Germline lookup yields CDR1 ENHRY and CDR2 SYGVKD. J lost 3 bases, V lost 5 bases, and 2 bases had no gene match. The CDR3 spans 13 residues. As DNA, the CDR3 is TGTGCCATCAGTCCGACAGGGGGCTACGAGCAGTACTTC. Protein sequence: CAISPTGGYEQYF.

This sequence joins TRBV6-6 and TRBJ1-5; the D is unclear. CDR1 is MNHNY and CDR2 is SVGAGI in the germline V gene (reference sequence). V dropped 5 bases and J dropped 3 bases, with 14 bases sitting between them. The CDR3 has 15 amino acids. This CDR3 is CASSPSRPDNQPQHF. The CDR3 DNA sequence: TGTGCCAGCAGTCCCAGCAGACCCGACAATCAGCCCCAGCATTTT.

The gene calls are TRBV6-5 and TRBJ2-7; the match to TRBD1 covers 10 bases. The CDR3 sequence is 13 residues long. The germline V gene has CDR1 MNHEY and CDR2 SVGAGI. V was clipped by 6 bases and J by 5 bases; unmatched bases: 4. CDR3 protein: CASSRGQGNEQYF. CDR3 DNA: TGTGCCAGCAGCCGGGGACAGGGGAACGAGCAGTACTTC.

The chain carries TRBV5-1 and TRBJ1-1; D is undetermined. The germline CDR1 and CDR2 sequences are SGHRS and YFSETQ. The CDR3 covers 14 residues. V lost 4 bases and J 3 bases, leaving 13 bases between the germline ends. As DNA, the CDR3 is TGCGCCAGCAGCGCTCCCGACCGAGACACTGAAGCTTTCTTT. It is translated as CASSAPDRDTEAFF.

The chain joins TRBV19 to TRBJ1-1; tentatively, D is TRBD1 (5 bases). Trimming removed 5 bases from V and 7 bases from J, with 17 bases in between. The germline V gene has CDR1 LNHDA and CDR2 SQIVND (reference sequence). This CDR3 contains 14 residues. The CDR3 nucleotides are TGTGCCAGTAGTCGAGAACTGGGGGACCGTGAAGCTTTCTTT. Encoded protein: CASSRELGDREAFF.

The V gene is TRBV4-2, the J gene TRBJ1-2, with 8 bases identical to TRBD1. The CDR3 extends over 14 amino acids. Germline V CDR1 and CDR2: LGHNA, YNFKEQ. V trimming: 4 bases; J trimming: 2 bases; junction bases outside the gene matches: 3. The chain's CDR3 is CASSPQGANYGYTF. CDR3 DNA: TGTGCCAGCAGCCCCCAGGGGGCCAACTATGGCTACACCTTC.

The CDR3 region is CASSWGDRGNSPLHF. The CDR3 DNA follows: TGTGCCAGCAGTTGGGGGGACAGGGGAAATTCACCCCTCCACTTT. This chain connects TRBV6-1 to TRBJ1-6; 10 bases line up with TRBD1. Losses at the gene ends were 5 bases for V and 7 bases for J; bases not matched to a gene: 5. The CDR3 has 15 amino acids. CDR1 MNHNS and CDR2 SASEGT come from the germline V gene.

This chain uses TRBV7-2 with TRBJ1-5; D not resolved. The V gene's germline CDR1 is SGHTA and CDR2 FQGNSA. V lost 5 bases and J lost 3, with 14 bases in between. The CDR3 loop spans 15 amino acids. DNA for the CDR3: TGTGCCAGCAGCCCGAGTCGAGGGATCAATCAGCCCCAGCATTTT. Translating it yields CASSPSRGINQPQHF.